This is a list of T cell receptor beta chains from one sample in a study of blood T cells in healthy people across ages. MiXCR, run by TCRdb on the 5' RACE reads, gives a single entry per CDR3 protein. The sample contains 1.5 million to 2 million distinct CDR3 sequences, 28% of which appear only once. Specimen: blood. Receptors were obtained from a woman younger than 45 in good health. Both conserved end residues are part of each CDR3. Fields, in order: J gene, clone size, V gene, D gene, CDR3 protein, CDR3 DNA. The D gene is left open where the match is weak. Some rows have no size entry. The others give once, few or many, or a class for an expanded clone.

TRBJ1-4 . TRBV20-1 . CSARDLIGNEKLFF TGCAGTGCTAGAGATCTCATCGGGAATGAAAAACTGTTTTTT
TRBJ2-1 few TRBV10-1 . CASSDSQGLGNEQFF TGCGCCAGCAGTGATTCCCAGGGACTGGGCAATGAGCAGTTCTTC
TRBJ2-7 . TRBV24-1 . CATSDLLATAPYEQYF TGTGCCACCAGTGATTTGCTAGCGACTGCGCCCTACGAGCAGTACTTC
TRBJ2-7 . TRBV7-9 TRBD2 CASSIRGSGGANEQYF TGTGCCAGCAGCATTCGGGGTAGCGGGGGGGCTAATGAGCAGTACTTC
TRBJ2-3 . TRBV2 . CASRRGLPSTDTQYF TGTGCCAGCAGGCGTGGACTTCCTAGCACAGATACGCAGTATTTT
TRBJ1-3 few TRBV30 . CAWSELLKATEGNTIYF TGTGCCTGGAGTGAACTTCTGAAGGCCACGGAAGGAAACACCATATATTTT
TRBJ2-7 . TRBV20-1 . CSARRVQSSYEQYF TGCAGTGCTAGAAGGGTTCAGTCCTCCTACGAGCAGTACTTC
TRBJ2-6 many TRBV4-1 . CASSLRIGANVLTF TGCGCCAGCAGCCTGAGGATCGGGGCCAACGTCCTGACTTTC
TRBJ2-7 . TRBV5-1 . CASSGMGGGASREQYF TGCGCCAGCAGCGGCATGGGTGGCGGGGCCTCTCGCGAGCAGTACTTC
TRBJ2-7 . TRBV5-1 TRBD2 CASSLGGLAGFVGEQYF TGCGCCAGCAGCTTGGGGGGACTAGCGGGGTTCGTCGGCGAGCAGTACTTC
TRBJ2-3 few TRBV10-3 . CAISDSADTQYF TGTGCCATCAGTGATTCGGCAGATACGCAGTATTTT
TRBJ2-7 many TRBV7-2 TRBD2 CASRLASGNEQYF TGTGCCAGCAGACTAGCGTCAGGAAACGAGCAGTACTTC
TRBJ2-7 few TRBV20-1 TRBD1 CSARDLGQGGHEQYF TGCAGTGCTAGAGACTTAGGACAGGGGGGCCACGAGCAGTACTTC
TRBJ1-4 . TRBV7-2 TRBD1 CASSSGRGPVNEKLFF TGTGCCAGCAGCTCCGGAAGGGGGCCTGTTAATGAAAAACTGTTTTTT
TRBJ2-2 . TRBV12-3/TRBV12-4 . CASSKTTGELFF TGTGCCAGCAGTAAAACCACCGGGGAGCTGTTTTTT
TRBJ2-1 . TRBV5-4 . CASSKRGWNVYNEQFF TGTGCCAGCAGCAAGAGGGGATGGAACGTCTACAATGAGCAGTTCTTC
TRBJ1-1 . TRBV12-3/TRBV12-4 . CASSSQAATEAFF TGTGCCAGCAGCTCACAGGCGGCCACTGAAGCTTTCTTT
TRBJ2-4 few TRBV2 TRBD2 CASGMGLAIDIQYF TGTGCCAGCGGAATGGGACTAGCGATAGACATTCAGTACTTC
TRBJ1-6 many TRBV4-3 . CASSQKGSNSPLHF TGCGCCAGCAGCCAGAAGGGCTCTAATTCACCCCTCCACTTT
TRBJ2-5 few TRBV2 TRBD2 CASSDRGGAPTQYF TGTGCCAGCAGTGATCGGGGAGGGGCGCCGACCCAGTACTTC
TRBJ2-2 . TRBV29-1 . CSVGQATGELFF TGCAGCGTTGGACAGGCCACCGGGGAGCTGTTTTTT
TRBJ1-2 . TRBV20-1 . CSAISGTRGYTF TGCAGTGCTATCTCGGGGACGCGTGGCTACACCTTC
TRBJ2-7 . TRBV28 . CAGGALDEQYF TGTGCCGGGGGGGCGCTTGACGAGCAGTACTTC
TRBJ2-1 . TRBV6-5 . CASSSLRGNEQFF TGTGCCAGCAGTTCCTTGCGAGGGAATGAGCAGTTCTTC
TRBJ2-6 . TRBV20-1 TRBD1 CSAFQGAGANVPTF TGCAGTGCTTTTCAGGGGGCTGGGGCCAACGTCCCGACTTTC
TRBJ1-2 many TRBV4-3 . CASSQVGGGTYGYTF TGCGCCAGCAGCCAAGTCGGTGGGGGGACCTATGGCTACACCTTC
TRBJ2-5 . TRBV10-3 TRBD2 CAISAASGRGKETQYF TGTGCCATCAGTGCGGCGAGCGGGAGAGGTAAAGAGACCCAGTACTTC
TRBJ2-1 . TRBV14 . CASSQMGLNEQFF TGTGCCAGCAGCCAGATGGGTCTTAACGAGCAGTTCTTC
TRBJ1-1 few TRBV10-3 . CAISESNPRTNAEAFF TGTGCCATCAGTGAGTCGAATCCCCGGACAAACGCTGAAGCTTTCTTT
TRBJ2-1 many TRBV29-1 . CSVGRAGSLGNEQFF TGCAGCGTTGGCAGGGCGGGGTCGTTGGGAAATGAGCAGTTCTTC
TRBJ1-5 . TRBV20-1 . CSARAHRGSDSNQPQHF TGCAGTGCTAGAGCCCACCGCGGGTCGGATAGCAATCAGCCCCAGCATTTT
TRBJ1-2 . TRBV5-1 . CASSLHPGPLTLYGYTF TGCGCCAGCAGCTTGCATCCGGGTCCGCTCACTCTTTATGGCTACACCTTC
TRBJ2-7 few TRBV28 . CASSSHRVTRYEQYF TGTGCCAGCAGTTCCCACAGGGTCACCCGCTACGAGCAGTACTTC
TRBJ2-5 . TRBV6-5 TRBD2 CASSYSTSGGYFQETQYF TGTGCCAGCAGTTACTCCACTAGCGGGGGGTATTTCCAAGAGACCCAGTACTTC
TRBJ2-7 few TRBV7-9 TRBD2 CASSRGTSGAGGEQYF TGTGCCAGCAGCAGAGGGACTAGCGGGGCCGGAGGGGAGCAGTACTTC
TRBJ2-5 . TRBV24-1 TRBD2 CATSDPSGSNEQYF TGTGCCACCAGTGATCCTAGCGGGAGTAATGAGCAGTACTTC
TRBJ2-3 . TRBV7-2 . CASRGGGGHSTDTQYF TGTGCCAGCAGAGGGGGTGGCGGGCATAGCACAGATACGCAGTATTTT